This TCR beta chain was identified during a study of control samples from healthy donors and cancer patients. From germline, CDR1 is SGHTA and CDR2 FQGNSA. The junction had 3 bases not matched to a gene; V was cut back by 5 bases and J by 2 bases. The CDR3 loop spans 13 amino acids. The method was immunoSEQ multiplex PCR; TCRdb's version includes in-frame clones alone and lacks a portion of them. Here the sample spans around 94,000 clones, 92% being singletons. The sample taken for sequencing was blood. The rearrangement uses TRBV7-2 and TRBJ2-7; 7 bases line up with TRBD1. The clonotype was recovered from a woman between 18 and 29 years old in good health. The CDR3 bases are TGTGCCAGCAGCAGGGGACAGACCTACGAGCAGTACTTC. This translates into CASSRGQTYEQYF. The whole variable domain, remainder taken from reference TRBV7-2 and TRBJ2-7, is GAGVSQSPSNKVTEKGKDVELRCDPISGHTALYWYRQSLGQGLEFLIYFQGNSAPDKSGLPSDRFSAERTGGSVSTLTIQRTQQEDSAVYLCASSRGQTYEQYFGPGTRLTVT.